These T cell receptor beta chains were read from a single sample in a study of cytomegalovirus exposure and HLA in healthy donors. Generated by immunoSEQ multiplex PCR, the TCRdb table keeps only in-frame clones and is missing some. The sample has tens of thousands of clones, 80% to 90% seen once. What was sequenced was PBMCs. These receptors were taken from a woman aged 40 to 50 in good health and CMV-seropositive. The CDR3 runs from the conserved cysteine through the conserved F or W. D genes are given only for firm matches.

D gene	J gene	V gene	CDR3 protein
-	TRBJ1-3	TRBV6-5	CASTAGNTIYF
TRBD1	TRBJ2-1	TRBV7-2	CASSFDRGPYNEQFF
-	TRBJ1-3	TRBV9	CASSPSQGGGNTIYF
TRBD2	TRBJ2-1	TRBV27	CATLNVAGNPYNEQFF
-	TRBJ2-3	TRBV25-1	CASSDHRGTDTQYF
-	TRBJ2-1	TRBV5-1	CASSATQGGEQFF
-	TRBJ2-5	TRBV5-1	CASSYGLNQETQYF
-	TRBJ2-3	TRBV10-2	CASSRGDTQYF
TRBD2	TRBJ2-3	TRBV15	CATSGGLADATDTQYF
TRBD2	TRBJ2-3	TRBV7-6	CASSLGSPLAGVSTDTQYF
TRBD1	TRBJ1-1	TRBV7-2	CASTGQGNTEAFF
-	TRBJ1-5	TRBV28	CASSFRQFNQPQHF
-	TRBJ2-4	TRBV11-3	CASSPGEVAKNIQYF
-	TRBJ1-4	TRBV5-6	CASGGVCREKLFF
TRBD2	-	TRBV29-1	CSVKAGTSGTYEQYF
-	TRBJ1-1	TRBV19	CASSSTGRTEAFF
-	TRBJ2-6	TRBV28	CAITGAGAPGANVLTF
TRBD2	TRBJ2-2	TRBV7-2	CASSEQAGANTGELFF
-	TRBJ1-2	TRBV5-5	CASSLEGSYGYTF
TRBD2	TRBJ2-7	TRBV7-2	CASSQGAAGGETYEQYF
TRBD1	TRBJ2-3	TRBV7-6	CASNGQGKDTQYF
-	TRBJ1-2	TRBV25-1	CASSDPGNRGSYTF